These 9 T cell receptor beta chains originate from one sample sequenced in a study of tumor-infiltrating lymphocytes in primary liver carcinoma. The input was 500 ng total RNA; TCR beta cDNA was made from it with a constant-region primer. ARM-PCR, slightly modified, supplied the TCR beta libraries through three nested multiplex PCR rounds. The first two PCR rounds used TRBV1-TRBV30 primers with a Cbeta primer, roughly 10 cycles each. TCRdb reanalysed the multiplex PCR reads using MiXCR and keeps one entry per CDR3 protein. The sample carries approximately 20,000 distinct CDR3 sequences, nearly 80% recorded once. DNA and RNA were both co-extracted from 20-30 mg of bulk tissue that had not been sorted. Specimen: liver tumor tissue from sampling region 1. This sample's subset: tumor region T1, superior pole. All receptors come from a woman in her thirties with primary liver carcinoma and hepatitis B virus infection.

Remarks on this clonotype: Because it lacks the conserved phenylalanine or tryptophan at the end, this CDR3 is likely a read error. This sequence joins TRBV11-1 and TRBJ2-1, with a weak D call TRBD1 (6 bases). Germline loops: CDR1 SGHAT, CDR2 FQDESV (reference sequence). Trimming cost V 5 bases and J 3 bases, with 14 bases left between them. The CDR3 is 15 amino acids. The CDR3 DNA follows: TGTGCCAGCAGCCAGAGACAGGCCTACTACAATGAGCAGTTCTAC. Translating it yields CASSQRQAYYNEQFY.

Remarks on this clonotype: At one of its ends the junction is not consistent with the germline gene, which may arise from a read error. V is TRBV10-3 and J is TRBJ1-1, with no clear D. This CDR3 comprises 13 residues. Looked up from germline, CDR1 is ENHRY and CDR2 is SYGVKD. The DNA of the CDR3 is TGTACCATCAGTCCGGTAGGAGGCACTGAAGCTTTCTTT. This codes for CTISPVGGTEAFF.

With regard to this clonotype: Its ends do not fully match the called genes, so a read error is possible. The genes are TRBV28 and TRBJ2-2; perhaps TRBD2 as D (5 bases). CDR3 length equals 13 residues. Germline-derived CDR1 and CDR2 are MDHEN and SYDVKM. CDR3 DNA sequence: TGTGCCAGCAGTTTGAGCGGAAACGGGGAGCTGGTTTTT. Amino acid sequence: CASSLSGNGELVF. The whole variable domain, remainder taken from reference TRBV28 and TRBJ2-2, is DVKVTQSSRYLVKRTGEKVFLECVQDMDHENMFWYRQDPGLGLRLIYFSYDVKMKEKGDIPEGYSVSREKKERFSLILESASTNQTSMYLCASSLSGNGELVFGEGSRLTVL.

With respect to this clonotype: The conserved final phenylalanine or tryptophan is absent from the CDR3, which likely points to a read error. This chain connects TRBV6-5 to TRBJ1-5; D not certain. The length of the CDR3 is 13 residues. CDR1 is MNHEY and CDR2 is SVGAGI in the germline V gene. CDR3 protein: CARSCSWNQPQHL. DNA for the CDR3: TGTGCCAGGAGTTGCTCATGGAATCAGCCCCAGCATCTT.

Notes on this clonotype: At one end the junction does not follow the germline gene, possibly because of a read error. The J gene is TRBJ2-2, the V gene TRBV7-8, with 12 bases identical to TRBD2. Germline V gives CDR1 SGHVS, CDR2 FQNEAQ. The CDR3 has 18 amino acids. The CDR3 is CTSSSFRLAGEDTGEPFF. The CDR3 DNA reads as TGTACCAGCAGCTCCTTTAGACTAGCGGGAGAGGACACCGGGGAGCCGTTTTTT.

The count of this clonotype is one. The chain couples TRBV20-1 to TRBJ2-2; a possible D gene is TRBD2 (5 bases). CDR1 is DFQATT, CDR2 SNEGSKA, per germline (reference sequence). The CDR3 runs 11 residues. The germline V and J ends were trimmed by 2 bases and 10 bases, with 8 bases remaining between them. CDR3 nucleotides: TGCAGTGCTAGAATGGGAGAGGAGCTGTTTTTT. It is translated as CSARMGEELFF.

The chain recombines TRBV12-3 or TRBV12-4 with TRBJ1-1; TRBD1 aligns across 10 bases. The CDR3 covers 13 residues. CDR3 DNA sequence: TGTGCAAACAGTATGGGACAGGGGATGACGGCTTTCTTT. It codes for CANSMGQGMTAFF.

The chain combines TRBV9 with TRBJ2-1; weak D call: TRBD2 (5 bases). V was cut by 0 bases and J by 3 bases, with 10 bases left in between. This CDR3 contains 15 residues. Germline loops: CDR1 SGDLS, CDR2 YYNGEE. The CDR3 loop reads CASSVGGIVYNEQFF. In DNA form, the CDR3 reads TGTGCCAGCAGCGTAGGAGGGATCGTCTACAATGAGCAGTTCTTC. The complete variable domain, with remaining parts taken from reference TRBV9 and TRBJ2-1, reads DSGVTQTPKHLITATGQRVTLRCSPRSGDLSVYWYQQSLDQGLQFLIQYYNGEERAKGNILERFSAQQFPDLHSELNLSSLELGDSALYFCASSVGGIVYNEQFFGPGTRLTVL.

With respect to this clonotype: Its ends do not fully match the called genes, so a read error is possible. This chain links TRBV12-3 or TRBV12-4 with TRBJ2-3; D not certain. The CDR3 is made up of 13 amino acids. The CDR3 DNA sequence: TGTGCCACCAGTCATCAGTACACGGATATGCAGTATTTT. Translated: CATSHQYTDMQYF.